This T cell receptor beta chain is from a study of Ad26.COV2.S vaccination and SARS-CoV-2 variants. Study summary: Intramuscular Ad26.COV2.S doses were given once or twice, 56 days apart.

V dropped 5 bases and J dropped 7 bases, with 8 bases sitting between them. Germline CDR1 MNHNY, CDR2 SVGAGI (reference sequence). The CDR3 covers 12 residues. Clones were sequenced by immunoSEQ multiplex PCR, and TCRdb holds only the in-frame ones, with some missing. Here the sample spans 440,000 or so clones, 90% being singletons. As for treatment: some 19 received Ad26.COV2.S at low or high dose, single or two shots; several received placebo; per-sample allocation not given. Specimen acquisition occurred on day 63 following the initial vaccine or placebo injection. As its vector, the vaccine had Ad26, which expressed Wuhan-strain SARS-CoV-2 spike. In the case of this clone: Its antigen remains unidentified.

Findings of the study overall: Possibly, TCR breadth and depth analyses underestimated total T cell responses.

The rearrangement joins TRBV6-6 to TRBJ2-2; TRBD1 might be the D (5 bases). This TCR was sampled from a person between 18 and 65 years old who received the Ad26.COV2.S COVID-19 vaccine or a placebo. Here the sequenced sample was peripheral blood, taken in a trial of Ad26.COV2.S vaccine versus placebo. The CDR3: CASSTGGGELFF. In DNA, the CDR3 is TGTGCCAGCAGTACAGGTGGCGGGGAGCTGTTTTTT.